This TCR beta chain was captured in a study of graft-versus-host responses after intestinal transplantation. The overall study: Each patient got anti-thymocyte globulin induction, then tacrolimus and steroids for about 3 years. Whole-study results and caveats: Early declines in HvG clones that occurred post-transplant were associated with peak circulating GvH clone levels.

This clone has a handful of counts. The method was immunoSEQ multiplex PCR; TCRdb's version includes in-frame clones alone and lacks a portion of them. Of some 13,000 clones listed, under 40% are singletons. Plating combined 200,000 CFSE-labeled responder cells with 200,000 irradiated, violet-dye-labeled stimulator cells. Responder cells that were proliferating and CFSE-low, both CD3+CD4+ and CD3+CD8+, were sorted after the reaction. This material consisted of alloreactive CD8+ T cells from a mixed lymphocyte reaction culture, taken before intestinal transplant. Subset specified: CFSE-low proliferating T cells sorted from roughly six-day pre-transplant mixed lymphocyte reaction (GvH or HvG direction). This receptor was obtained from a human patient who received an intestinal transplant.

CDR3 sequence: CASSLGTRTQYF. In DNA, the CDR3 is TGTGCCAGCAGCTTAGGGACTAGGACCCAGTACTTC. The V call is TRBV13, the J call TRBJ2-5; D possibly corresponds to TRBD2 (6 bases). This CDR3 region has 12 residues. CDR1 is PRHDT and CDR2 is FYEKMQ in the germline V gene (reference sequence). The V gene lost 0 bases and the J gene lost 7 bases, with 6 bases spanning the gap.